Given below is one TCR beta chain in context. The data are from a study of OX40 agonist ivuxolimab in advanced cancers. CDR3 size: 18 residues. CDR1 and CDR2 from the germline V gene are LGHNA and YNFKEQ. After removal of 0 bases from V and 3 bases from J, the junction contained 10 bases not matched to a gene. Produced via immunoSEQ multiplex PCR; TCRdb's table is partial and in-frame only. The sample lists over 65,000 clones; 70% to 90% were seen once. The V call is TRBV4-2, the J call TRBJ2-1, with 8 nucleotides matching TRBD2. The sequenced sample was CD4+ or CD8+ T cells sorted from blood, obtained in a trial of the OX40 agonist ivuxolimab. This TCR was sampled from an adult with an advanced solid tumor such as melanoma, head and neck, liver or kidney cancer. The CDR3 sequence: CASSQDSLLAVSYNEQFF. The CDR3 bases are TGTGCCAGCAGCCAAGATTCCTTACTAGCGGTCAGCTACAATGAGCAGTTCTTC.